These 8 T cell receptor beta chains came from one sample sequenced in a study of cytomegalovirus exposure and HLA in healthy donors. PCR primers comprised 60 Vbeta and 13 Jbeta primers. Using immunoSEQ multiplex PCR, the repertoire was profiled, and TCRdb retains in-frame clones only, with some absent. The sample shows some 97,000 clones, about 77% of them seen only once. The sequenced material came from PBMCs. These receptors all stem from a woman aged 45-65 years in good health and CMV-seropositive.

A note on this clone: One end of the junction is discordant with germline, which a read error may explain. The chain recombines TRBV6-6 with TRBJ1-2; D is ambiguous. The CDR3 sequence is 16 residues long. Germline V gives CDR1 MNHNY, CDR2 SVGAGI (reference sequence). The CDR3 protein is CASSSYERVKAGGYTF. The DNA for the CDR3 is TGTGCCAGCAGTTCTTACGAGCGGGTAAAGGCGGGAGGCTATACCTTC.

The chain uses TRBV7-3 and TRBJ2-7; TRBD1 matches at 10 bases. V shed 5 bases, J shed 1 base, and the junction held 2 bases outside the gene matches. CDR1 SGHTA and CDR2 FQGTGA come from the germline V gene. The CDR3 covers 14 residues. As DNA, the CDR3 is TGTGCCAGCAGCCGGACAGGGGGTTCCTACGAGCAGTACTTC. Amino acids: CASSRTGGSYEQYF.

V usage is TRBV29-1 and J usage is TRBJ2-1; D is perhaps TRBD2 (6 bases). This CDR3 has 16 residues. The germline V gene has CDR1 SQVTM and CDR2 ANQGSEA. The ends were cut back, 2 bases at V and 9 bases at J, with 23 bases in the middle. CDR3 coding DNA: TGCAGCGTTGAATGGGCGGGGAAGGGGTATCTAATTGAGCAGTTCTTC. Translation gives CSVEWAGKGYLIEQFF.

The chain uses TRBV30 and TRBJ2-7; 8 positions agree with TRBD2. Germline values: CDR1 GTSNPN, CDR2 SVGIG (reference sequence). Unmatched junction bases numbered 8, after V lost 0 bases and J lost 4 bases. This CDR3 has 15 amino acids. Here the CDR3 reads CAWSVPGASGYEQYF. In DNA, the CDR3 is TGTGCCTGGAGTGTCCCCGGGGCTAGCGGGTACGAGCAGTACTTC.

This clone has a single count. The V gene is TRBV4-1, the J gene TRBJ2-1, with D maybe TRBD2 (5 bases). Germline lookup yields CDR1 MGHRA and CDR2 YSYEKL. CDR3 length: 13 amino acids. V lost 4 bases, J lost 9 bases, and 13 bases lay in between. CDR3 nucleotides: TGCGCCAGCAGCCCACCCACTAGGGCTGAGCAGTTCTTC. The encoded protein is CASSPPTRAEQFF.

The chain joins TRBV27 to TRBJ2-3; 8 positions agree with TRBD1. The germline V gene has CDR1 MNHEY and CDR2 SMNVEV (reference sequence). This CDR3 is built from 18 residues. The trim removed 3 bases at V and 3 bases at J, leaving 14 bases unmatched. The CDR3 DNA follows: TGTGCCAGCAGTTTTCCCGGTAACTCAGACAGGGGAACAGATACGCAGTATTTT. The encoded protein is CASSFPGNSDRGTDTQYF.

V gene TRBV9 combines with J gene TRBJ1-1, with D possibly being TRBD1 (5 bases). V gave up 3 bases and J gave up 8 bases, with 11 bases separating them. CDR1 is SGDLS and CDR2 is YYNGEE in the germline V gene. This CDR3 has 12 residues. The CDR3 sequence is CASSGQQVEAFF. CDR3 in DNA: TGTGCCAGCAGCGGACAGCAAGTAGAAGCTTTCTTT.

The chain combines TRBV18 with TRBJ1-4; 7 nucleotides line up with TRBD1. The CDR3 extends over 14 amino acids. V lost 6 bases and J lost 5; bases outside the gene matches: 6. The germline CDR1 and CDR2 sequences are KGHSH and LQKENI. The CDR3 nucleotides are TGTGCCAGCTCTCCGACAGGGTGGAATGAAAAACTGTTTTTT. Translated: CASSPTGWNEKLFF.